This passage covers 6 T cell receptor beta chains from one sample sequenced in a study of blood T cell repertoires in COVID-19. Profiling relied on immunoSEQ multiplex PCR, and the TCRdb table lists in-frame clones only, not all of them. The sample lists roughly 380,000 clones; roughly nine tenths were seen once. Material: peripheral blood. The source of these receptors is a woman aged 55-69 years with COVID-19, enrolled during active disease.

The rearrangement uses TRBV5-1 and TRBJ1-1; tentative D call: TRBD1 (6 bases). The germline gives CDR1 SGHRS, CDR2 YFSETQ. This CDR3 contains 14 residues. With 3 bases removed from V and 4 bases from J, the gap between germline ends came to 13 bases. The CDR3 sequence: CASSWLTGSTEAFF. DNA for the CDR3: TGCGCCAGCAGCTGGTTGACAGGATCCACTGAAGCTTTCTTT. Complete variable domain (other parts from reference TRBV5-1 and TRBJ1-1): KAGVTQTPRYLIKTRGQQVTLSCSPISGHRSVSWYQQTPGQGLQFLFEYFSETQRNKGNFPGRFSGRQFSNSRSEMNVSTLELGDSALYLCASSWLTGSTEAFFGQGTRLTVV.

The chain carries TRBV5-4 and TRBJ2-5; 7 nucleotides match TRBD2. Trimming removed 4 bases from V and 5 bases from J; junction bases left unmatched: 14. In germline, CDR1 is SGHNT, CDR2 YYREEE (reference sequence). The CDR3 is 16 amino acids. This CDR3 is CASSPRGGRGQETQYF. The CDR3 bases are TGTGCCAGCAGCCCGCGCGGGGGTAGGGGTCAGGAGACCCAGTACTTC.

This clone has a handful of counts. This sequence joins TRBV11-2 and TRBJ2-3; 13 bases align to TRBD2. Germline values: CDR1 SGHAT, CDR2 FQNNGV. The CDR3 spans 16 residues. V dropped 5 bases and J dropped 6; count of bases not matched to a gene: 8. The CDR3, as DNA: TGTGCCAGCAGCGAAACTAGCGGGGGGGCACGGGATACGCAGTATTTT. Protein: CASSETSGGARDTQYF.

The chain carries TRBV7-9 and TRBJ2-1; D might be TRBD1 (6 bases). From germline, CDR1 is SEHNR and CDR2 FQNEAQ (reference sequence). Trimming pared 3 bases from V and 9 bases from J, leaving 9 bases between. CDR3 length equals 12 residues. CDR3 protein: CASSFEGVEQFF. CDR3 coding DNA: TGTGCCAGCAGCTTTGAGGGGGTTGAGCAGTTCTTC.

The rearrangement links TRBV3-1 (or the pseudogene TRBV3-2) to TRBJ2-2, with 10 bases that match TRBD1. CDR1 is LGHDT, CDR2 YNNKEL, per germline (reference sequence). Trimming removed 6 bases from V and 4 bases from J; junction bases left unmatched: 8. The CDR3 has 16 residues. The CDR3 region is CASRISGTGVTGELFF. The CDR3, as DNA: TGTGCCAGCAGAATATCCGGGACAGGGGTCACCGGGGAGCTGTTTTTT.

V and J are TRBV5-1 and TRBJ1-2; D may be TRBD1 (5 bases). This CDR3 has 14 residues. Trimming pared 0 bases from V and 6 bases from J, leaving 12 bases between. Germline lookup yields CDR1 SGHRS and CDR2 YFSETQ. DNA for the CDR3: TGCGCCAGCAGCTTGGGAGGCAGGGTGGATGGCTACACCTTC. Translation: CASSLGGRVDGYTF.